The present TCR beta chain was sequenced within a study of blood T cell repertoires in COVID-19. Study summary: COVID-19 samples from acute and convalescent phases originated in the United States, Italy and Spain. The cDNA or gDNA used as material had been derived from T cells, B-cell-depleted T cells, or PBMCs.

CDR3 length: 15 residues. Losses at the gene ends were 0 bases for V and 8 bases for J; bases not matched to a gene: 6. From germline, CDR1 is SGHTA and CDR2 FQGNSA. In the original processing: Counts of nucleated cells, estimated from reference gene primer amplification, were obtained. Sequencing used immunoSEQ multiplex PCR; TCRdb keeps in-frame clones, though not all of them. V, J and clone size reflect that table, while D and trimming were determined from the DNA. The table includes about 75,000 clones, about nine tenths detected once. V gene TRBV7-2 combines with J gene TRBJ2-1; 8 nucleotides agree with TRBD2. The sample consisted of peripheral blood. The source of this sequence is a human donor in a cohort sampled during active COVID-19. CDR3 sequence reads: CASSLASGVADEQFF. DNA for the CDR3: TGTGCCAGCAGCTTAGCTAGCGGGGTTGCGGATGAGCAGTTCTTC.